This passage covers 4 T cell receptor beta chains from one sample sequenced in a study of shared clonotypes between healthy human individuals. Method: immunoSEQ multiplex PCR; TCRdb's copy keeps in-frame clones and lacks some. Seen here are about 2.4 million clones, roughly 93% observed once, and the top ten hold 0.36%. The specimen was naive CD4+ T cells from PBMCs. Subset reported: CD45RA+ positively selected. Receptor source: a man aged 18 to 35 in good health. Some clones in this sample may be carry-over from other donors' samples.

The CDR3 spells CAWTVDSLYTDTQYF. In DNA, the CDR3 is TGTGCCTGGACAGTGGACTCACTTTACACAGATACGCAGTATTTT. The genes are TRBV30 and TRBJ2-3; D might be TRBD2 (5 bases). Germline V CDR1 and CDR2: GTSNPN, SVGIG (reference sequence). The germline V and J ends were trimmed by 4 bases and 2 bases, with 16 bases remaining between them. This CDR3 region has 15 residues. Full variable domain (outside the CDR3, taken from reference TRBV30 and TRBJ2-3): SQTIHQWPATLVQPVGSPLSLECTVEGTSNPNLYWYRQAAGRGLQLLFYSVGIGQISSEVPQNLSASRPQDRQFILSSKKLLLSDSGFYLCAWTVDSLYTDTQYFGPGTRLTVL.

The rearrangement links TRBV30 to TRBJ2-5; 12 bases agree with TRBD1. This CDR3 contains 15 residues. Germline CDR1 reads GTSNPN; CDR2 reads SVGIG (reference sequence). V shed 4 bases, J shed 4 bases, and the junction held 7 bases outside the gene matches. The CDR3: CAWTGTGGAGETQYF. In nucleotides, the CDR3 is TGTGCCTGGACCGGGACAGGGGGCGCTGGAGAGACCCAGTACTTC.

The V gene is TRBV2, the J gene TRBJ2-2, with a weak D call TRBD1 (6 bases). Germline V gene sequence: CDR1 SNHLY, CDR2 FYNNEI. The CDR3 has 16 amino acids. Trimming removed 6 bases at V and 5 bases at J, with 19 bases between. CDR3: CASSPRTDRWTGELFF. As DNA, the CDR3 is TGTGCCAGCAGCCCTAGGACAGACAGGTGGACCGGGGAGCTGTTTTTT.

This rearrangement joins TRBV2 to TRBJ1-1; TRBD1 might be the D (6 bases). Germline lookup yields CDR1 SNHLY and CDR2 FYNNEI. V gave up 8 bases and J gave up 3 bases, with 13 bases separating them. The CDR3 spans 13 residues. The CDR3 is CASGGELYTEAFF. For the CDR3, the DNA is TGTGCCAGCGGGGGCGAACTGTACACTGAAGCTTTCTTT.